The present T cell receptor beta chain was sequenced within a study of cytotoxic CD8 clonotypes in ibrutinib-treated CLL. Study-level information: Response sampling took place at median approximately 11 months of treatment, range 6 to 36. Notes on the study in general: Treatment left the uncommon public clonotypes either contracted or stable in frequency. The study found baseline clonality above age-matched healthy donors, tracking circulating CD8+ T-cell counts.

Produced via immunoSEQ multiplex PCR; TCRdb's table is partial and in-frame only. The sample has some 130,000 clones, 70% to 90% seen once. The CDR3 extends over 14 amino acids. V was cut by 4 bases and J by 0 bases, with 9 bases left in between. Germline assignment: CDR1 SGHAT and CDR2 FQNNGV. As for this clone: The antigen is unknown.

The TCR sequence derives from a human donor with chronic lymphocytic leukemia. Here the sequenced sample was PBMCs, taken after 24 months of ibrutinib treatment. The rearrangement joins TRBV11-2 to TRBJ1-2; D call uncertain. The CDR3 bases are TGTGCCAGCAGCTCAGACTTGGCTAACTATGGCTACACCTTC. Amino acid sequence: CASSSDLANYGYTF.